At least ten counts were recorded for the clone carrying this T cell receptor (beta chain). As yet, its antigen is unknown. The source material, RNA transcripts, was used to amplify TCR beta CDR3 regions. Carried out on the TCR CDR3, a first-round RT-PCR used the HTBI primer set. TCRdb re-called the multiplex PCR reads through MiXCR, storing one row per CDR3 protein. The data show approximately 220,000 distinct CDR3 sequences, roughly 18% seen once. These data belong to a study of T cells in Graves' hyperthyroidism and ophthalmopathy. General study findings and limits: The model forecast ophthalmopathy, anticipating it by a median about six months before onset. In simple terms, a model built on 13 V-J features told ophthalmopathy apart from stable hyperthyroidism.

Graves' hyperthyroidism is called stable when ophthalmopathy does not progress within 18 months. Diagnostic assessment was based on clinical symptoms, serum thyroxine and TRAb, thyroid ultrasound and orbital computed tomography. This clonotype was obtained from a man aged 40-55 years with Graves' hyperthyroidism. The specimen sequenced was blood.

The CDR3 nucleotides are TGTGCCAGCAGTTACCCTGGGACAGGGACATATTCCTACGAGCAGTACTTC. As protein: CASSYPGTGTYSYEQYF. The rearrangement joins TRBV28 to TRBJ2-7; TRBD1 aligns across 9 bases. CDR3 length equals 17 residues. V lost 4 bases and J lost 1; bases outside the gene matches: 11. The germline V gene has CDR1 MDHEN and CDR2 SYDVKM.